This is a list of T cell receptor beta chains from one sample in a study of T cells after somatic rescue of genetic block. The method was immunoSEQ multiplex PCR; TCRdb's version includes in-frame clones alone and lacks a portion of them. The sample shows some 90,000 clones, 75% to 90% of them seen only once. The sequenced sample was peripheral blood mononuclear cells (PBMCs). The origin of the receptors is a woman younger than 30. Both conserved end residues are part of each CDR3. A D gene is named only where the DNA matches it firmly. Some rows mark clone size as missing; the rest say once, few, many or name a class of expanded clone.

J	size	D	V	CDR3	DNA
TRBJ1-5	once	NA	TRBV5-1	CASSLASGQPQHF	TGCGCCAGCAGCTTGGCCTCGGGACAGCCCCAGCATTTT
TRBJ1-1	NA	NA	TRBV11-3	CASSPRQGPTGTEAFF	TGTGCCAGCAGCCCCCGGCAGGGGCCGACGGGCACTGAAGCTTTCTTT
TRBJ1-1	once	NA	TRBV5-6	CASSLQGVEAFF	TGTGCCAGCAGCTTGCAGGGTGTGGAAGCTTTCTTT
TRBJ2-7	once	TRBD2	TRBV9	CASSVDDSGASVQYF	TGTGCCAGCAGCGTAGATGATAGCGGGGCTTCGGTGCAGTACTTC
TRBJ2-1	NA	TRBD2	TRBV11-1	CASSFGLADYNEQFF	TGTGCCAGCAGCTTCGGACTAGCGGACTACAATGAGCAGTTCTTC
TRBJ2-7	NA	TRBD1	TRBV5-5	CASSLRQGEGYEQYF	TGTGCCAGCAGCCTAAGACAGGGGGAGGGCTACGAGCAGTACTTC
TRBJ2-2	NA	TRBD1	TRBV7-2	CASSPRQGAVTGELFF	TGTGCCAGCAGCCCCAGACAGGGGGCGGTCACCGGGGAGCTGTTTTTT
TRBJ1-6	NA	NA	TRBV30	CAHWDWNNNSPLHF	TGTGCCCATTGGGACTGGAACAATAATTCACCCCTCCACTTT
TRBJ2-5	NA	TRBD1	TRBV28	CASSLPTGVPQETQYF	TGTGCCAGCAGTCTCCCGACAGGGGTTCCACAAGAGACCCAGTACTTC
TRBJ2-2	few	NA	TRBV18	CASSPSGTPNTGELFF	TGTGCCAGCTCACCTTCCGGGACACCGAACACCGGGGAGCTGTTTTTT
TRBJ2-1	NA	TRBD2	TRBV6-1	CASSPSGTSYNEQFF	TGTGCCAGCAGCCCTAGCGGAACCTCCTACAATGAGCAGTTCTTC
TRBJ2-7	NA	NA	TRBV9	CASSYGGHEQYF	TGTGCCAGCAGCTACGGGGGGCACGAGCAGTACTTC
TRBJ1-4	NA	TRBD1	TRBV27	CASSFGTEVEKLFF	TGTGCCAGCAGTTTCGGGACAGAGGTAGAAAAACTGTTTTTT